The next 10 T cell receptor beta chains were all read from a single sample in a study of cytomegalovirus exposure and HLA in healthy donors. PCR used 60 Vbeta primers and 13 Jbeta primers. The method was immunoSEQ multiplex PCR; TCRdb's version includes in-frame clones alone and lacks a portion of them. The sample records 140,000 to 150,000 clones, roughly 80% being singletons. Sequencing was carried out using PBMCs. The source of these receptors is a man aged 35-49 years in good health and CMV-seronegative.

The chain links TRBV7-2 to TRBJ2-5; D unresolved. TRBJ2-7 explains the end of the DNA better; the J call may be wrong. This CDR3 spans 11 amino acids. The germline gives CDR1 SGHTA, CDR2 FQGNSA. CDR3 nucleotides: TGTGCCAGCAGCTCCGCCTACGAGCAGTACTTC. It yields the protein CASSSAYEQYF.

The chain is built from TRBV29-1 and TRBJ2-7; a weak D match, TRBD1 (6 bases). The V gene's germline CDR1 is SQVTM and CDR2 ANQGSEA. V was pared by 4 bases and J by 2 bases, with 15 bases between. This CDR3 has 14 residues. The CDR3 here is CSVGPKGDTYEQYF. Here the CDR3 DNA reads TGCAGCGTTGGCCCCAAGGGGGACACCTACGAGCAGTACTTC.

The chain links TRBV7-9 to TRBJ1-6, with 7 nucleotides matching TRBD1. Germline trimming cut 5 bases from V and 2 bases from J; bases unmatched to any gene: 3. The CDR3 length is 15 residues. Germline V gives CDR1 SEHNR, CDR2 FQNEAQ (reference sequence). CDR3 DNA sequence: TGTGCCAGCAGCCTACAGGGGACCTATAATTCACCCCTCCACTTT. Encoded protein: CASSLQGTYNSPLHF.

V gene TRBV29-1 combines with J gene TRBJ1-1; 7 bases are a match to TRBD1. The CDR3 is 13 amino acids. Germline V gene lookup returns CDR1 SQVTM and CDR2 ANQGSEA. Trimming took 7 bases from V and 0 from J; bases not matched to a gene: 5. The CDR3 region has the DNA TGCAGCGGGGCGGGACAGATGAACACTGAAGCTTTCTTT. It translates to CSGAGQMNTEAFF.

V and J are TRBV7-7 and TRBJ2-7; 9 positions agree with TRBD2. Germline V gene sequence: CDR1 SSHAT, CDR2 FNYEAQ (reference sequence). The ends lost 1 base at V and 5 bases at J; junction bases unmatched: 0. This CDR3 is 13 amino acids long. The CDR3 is CASSLVAGDEQYF. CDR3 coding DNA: TGTGCCAGCAGCTTAGTAGCGGGGGACGAGCAGTACTTC.

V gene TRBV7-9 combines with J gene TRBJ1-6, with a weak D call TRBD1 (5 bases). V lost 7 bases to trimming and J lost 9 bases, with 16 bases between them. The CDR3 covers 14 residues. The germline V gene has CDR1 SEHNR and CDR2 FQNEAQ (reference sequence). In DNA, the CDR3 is TGTGCCAGCAAACCAAGTGACAGTGGTTCACCCCTCCACTTT. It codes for CASKPSDSGSPLHF.

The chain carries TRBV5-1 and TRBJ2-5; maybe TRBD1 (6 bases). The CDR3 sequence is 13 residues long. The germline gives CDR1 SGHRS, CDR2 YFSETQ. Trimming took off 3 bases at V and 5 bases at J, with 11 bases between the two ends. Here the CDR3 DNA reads TGCGCCAGCAGCTCGCACAGGGAGGAGACCCAGTACTTC. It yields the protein CASSSHREETQYF.

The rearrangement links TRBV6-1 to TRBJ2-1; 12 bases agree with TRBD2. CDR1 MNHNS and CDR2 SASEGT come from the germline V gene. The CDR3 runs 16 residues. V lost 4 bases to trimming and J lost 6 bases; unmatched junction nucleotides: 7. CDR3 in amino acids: CASSGVRTSGVNEQFF. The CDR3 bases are TGTGCCAGCAGTGGAGTCAGGACTAGCGGGGTCAATGAGCAGTTCTTC.

CDR3 sequence (DNA): TGTGCCAGCAGTGGACAGTCTAGCACAGATACGCAGTATTTT. The encoded protein is CASSGQSSTDTQYF. The V gene is TRBV6-4, the J gene TRBJ2-3; tentatively, D is TRBD1 (5 bases). Per the germline V gene, CDR1 is MRHNA and CDR2 is SNTAGT. V was trimmed by 4 bases and J by 0 bases, leaving 8 bases between them. The length of the CDR3 is 14 residues.

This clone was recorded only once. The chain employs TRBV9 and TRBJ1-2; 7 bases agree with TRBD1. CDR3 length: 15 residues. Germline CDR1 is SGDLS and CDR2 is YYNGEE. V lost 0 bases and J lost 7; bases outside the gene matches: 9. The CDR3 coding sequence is TGTGCCAGCAGCGTAGGGGGACAGAAAGTGGGTGGCTACACCTTC. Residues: CASSVGGQKVGGYTF.